The entry below gives a single T cell receptor (beta chain) sequence along with its context. V lost 6 bases and J lost 9; bases outside the gene matches: 8. The germline V gene has CDR1 DFQATT and CDR2 SNEGSKA (reference sequence). CDR3 size: 11 residues. The protocol was immunoSEQ multiplex PCR, while the TCRdb copy is restricted to in-frame clones and leaves out a portion. Among over 90,000 clones listed, roughly 84% were seen once. This sample is drawn from a study of blood T cell repertoires in COVID-19. Study information: T cells, B-cell-depleted T cells, or PBMCs provided the cDNA or gDNA that served as material.

This chain joins TRBV20-1 and TRBJ2-7, with 7 bases lining up with TRBD1. Sequencing input: peripheral blood. The origin of this receptor is a human donor in a cohort sampled during active COVID-19. CDR3 nucleotide sequence: TGCAGTGCGAGGACAGGTTTTGGGCAGTACTTC. Translated, it gives CSARTGFGQYF.